Shown below are 6 T cell receptor beta chains from a single sample sequenced in a study of shared clonotypes between healthy human individuals. Some clones are missing from TCRdb's copy, which holds only in-frame ones; the method was immunoSEQ multiplex PCR. The data contain hundreds of thousands of clones, roughly 73% of them singletons. The sample consisted of memory CD4+ T cells sorted from blood. Subset meaning: CD45RA-negative fraction. Source of these receptors: a woman aged 25 to 45 in good health.

The V and J genes are TRBV19 and TRBJ1-2; D is uncertain. This CDR3 contains 13 residues. The V end lost 0 bases, the J end lost 4 bases, and 6 bases lay between the germline ends. Looked up from germline, CDR1 is LNHDA and CDR2 is SQIVND (reference sequence). CDR3: CASSIETGYGYTF. CDR3 DNA: TGTGCCAGTAGTATAGAGACGGGCTATGGCTACACCTTC.

This clone has more than one count but fewer than ten. The chain recombines TRBV29-1 with TRBJ2-3; 7 bases align to TRBD2. CDR1 and CDR2 from the germline V gene are SQVTM and ANQGSEA. The V segment lost 3 bases and the J segment 0 bases; nucleotides outside the gene matches: 9. CDR3 length: 16 amino acids. The CDR3 is CSVEFPGRPSTDTQYF. CDR3 bases: TGCAGCGTTGAGTTTCCCGGGAGGCCAAGCACAGATACGCAGTATTTT.

This chain uses TRBV10-3 with TRBJ2-7; 11 bases align to TRBD2. This CDR3 region has 13 residues. Germline CDR1 is ENHRY and CDR2 is SYGVKD. The trim removed 10 bases at V and 2 bases at J, leaving 4 bases unmatched. DNA for the CDR3: TGTGCCACCGGGACTAGCGGACCCTACGAGCAGTACTTC. The encoded protein is CATGTSGPYEQYF.

The chain uses TRBV5-1 and TRBJ2-7, with D possibly TRBD2 on 6 matching bases. CDR1 is SGHRS and CDR2 is YFSETQ in the germline V gene. The CDR3 spans 15 residues. V gave up 0 bases and J gave up 7 bases, with 17 bases separating them. The chain's CDR3 is CASSLDPSAGGEQYF. The CDR3 DNA reads as TGCGCCAGCAGCTTGGACCCTAGCGCCGGAGGGGAGCAGTACTTC.

This clone was found a few times. The sample has other DNA sequences that encode this CDR3 too. The chain uses TRBV15 and TRBJ2-3; no clear D. CDR3 length equals 13 residues. V lost 2 bases to trimming and J lost 0 bases, with 3 bases between them. CDR1 LNHNV and CDR2 YYDKDF come from the germline V gene (reference sequence). The CDR3 reads CATSRPSTDTQYF. In DNA, the CDR3 is TGTGCCACCAGCAGACCTAGCACAGATACGCAGTATTTT.

The chain has TRBV11-2 and TRBJ2-7; TRBD1 agrees at 8 bases. Germline CDR1 and CDR2: SGHAT and FQNNGV. V shed 4 bases, J shed 6 bases, and the junction held 8 bases outside the gene matches. This CDR3 contains 14 residues. The CDR3 region is CASSSLGQVGEQYF. The CDR3, as DNA: TGTGCCAGCAGCTCCTTGGGACAGGTAGGCGAGCAGTACTTC.